This TCR beta chain is from a study of PD-1 blockade in classical Hodgkin lymphoma. Study results and limitations: Exclusion applied to patients who initiated nivolumab less than 1 year following ASCT. Complete responders possessed baseline diversity comparable to newly diagnosed patients. The repertoire differences lack a defined cause, possibly disease activity or prior therapy.

Regarding this clone: Its antigen is not known.

The table came from immunoSEQ multiplex PCR; TCRdb's copy has only in-frame clones and leaves some out. The data show fewer than 7,500 clones, around 79% seen once. The V end was cut by 4 bases, the J end by 10 bases, with 12 bases between. CDR1 and CDR2 from the germline V gene are LGHNA and YSLEER. The CDR3 has 12 residues. All trial patients relapsed after autologous stem cell transplantation. The sequence came from a human donor with classical Hodgkin lymphoma. The sample was peripheral blood mononuclear cells (PBMCs), taken before the second cycle of nivolumab. The chain couples TRBV4-3 to TRBJ2-3; no reliable D call. For the CDR3, the DNA is TGCGCCAGCAGCCCCGGGCTGATTCCGCAGTATTTT. This encodes CASSPGLIPQYF.